These 20 T cell receptor beta chains originate from one sample sequenced in a study of PD-1 blockade in classical Hodgkin lymphoma. Method: immunoSEQ multiplex PCR; TCRdb's copy keeps in-frame clones and lacks some. In the table there are 45,000 to 55,000 clones, around 78% of which are singletons. Autologous stem cell transplantation was followed by relapse in every patient, and brentuximab vedotin exposure varied. The starting material was peripheral blood mononuclear cells (PBMCs), obtained before the second cycle of nivolumab. The receptors stem from a human donor with classical Hodgkin lymphoma.

The chain carries TRBV10-1 and TRBJ2-7; TRBD1 aligns across 7 bases. The germline V gene encodes CDR1 WNHNN and CDR2 SYGVQD (reference sequence). The length of the CDR3 is 13 residues. V shed 2 bases and J 2 bases; nucleotides not matched to a gene: 0. The CDR3 DNA sequence: TGCGCCAGCAGTGAGCAGGGGGCCTACGAGCAGTACTTC. Its protein product is CASSEQGAYEQYF.

This rearrangement joins TRBV6-5 to TRBJ1-1, with TRBD1 matching 9 bases. Germline values: CDR1 MNHEY, CDR2 SVGAGI. The CDR3 loop spans 13 amino acids. V lost 6 bases and J lost 4; bases outside the gene matches: 3. This chain's CDR3 is CASRGQGPTEAFF. The CDR3 nucleotides are TGTGCCAGCAGGGGACAGGGCCCCACTGAAGCTTTCTTT.

V is TRBV7-3 and J is TRBJ1-2; D is unclear. Trimming cost V 8 bases and J 1 base, with 2 bases left between them. Germline assignment: CDR1 SGHTA and CDR2 FQGTGA. The CDR3 consists of 10 residues. The CDR3 loop reads CASGNYGYTF. The CDR3 nucleotides read TGTGCCAGCGGTAACTATGGCTACACCTTC.

The genes are TRBV18 and TRBJ1-5; D not resolved. Germline CDR1 and CDR2: KGHSH and LQKENI. The CDR3 spans 14 residues. V lost 3 bases and J 3 bases, leaving 9 bases between the germline ends. In DNA, the CDR3 is TGTGCCAGCTCACCCCTAGGGAACAATCAGCCCCAGCATTTT. Protein: CASSPLGNNQPQHF. The variable domain in full, with the rest retrieved from reference TRBV18 and TRBJ1-5, is NAGVMQNPRHLVRRRGQEARLRCSPMKGHSHVYWYRQLPEEGLKFMVYLQKENIIDESGMPKERFSAEFPKEGPSILRIQQVVRGDSAAYFCASSPLGNNQPQHFGDGTRLSIL.

The CDR3 sequence is CSGRTGFETQYF. CDR3 in DNA: TGCAGCGGCCGGACAGGGTTCGAGACCCAGTACTTC. The chain couples TRBV29-1 to TRBJ2-5, with 8 nucleotides matching TRBD1. The CDR3 has 12 amino acids. Trimming at V came to 7 bases and at J to 5 bases, leaving 6 bases not matched to a gene. The germline gives CDR1 SQVTM, CDR2 ANQGSEA.

The chain couples TRBV5-3 to TRBJ2-1; weak D call: TRBD2 (5 bases). TRBV5-3 is reported as an ORF; its role is uncertain. The ends were cut back, 4 bases at V and 0 bases at J, with 14 bases in the middle. The CDR3 extends over 16 amino acids. Here the CDR3 reads CARSVRRVSSYNEQFF. CDR3 in DNA: TGTGCCAGAAGCGTTCGGCGGGTGAGCTCCTACAATGAGCAGTTCTTC.

J is TRBJ2-5 and V is TRBV30; D call uncertain. V lost 0 bases to trimming and J lost 5 bases, with 4 bases between them. Germline assignment: CDR1 GTSNPN and CDR2 SVGIG (reference sequence). The CDR3 is 11 residues long. The CDR3 nucleotides read TGTGCCTGGAGTGTTTGGGAGACCCAGTACTTC. This sequence encodes CAWSVWETQYF.

The chain links TRBV4-1 to TRBJ1-1; the D is unclear. Germline V gene lookup returns CDR1 MGHRA and CDR2 YSYEKL. V gave up 4 bases and J gave up 1 base, with 10 bases separating them. This CDR3 contains 14 residues. This CDR3 is CASSLPPGNTEAFF. CDR3 nucleotide sequence: TGCGCCAGCAGCCTGCCCCCCGGGAACACTGAAGCTTTCTTT.

The chain employs TRBV30 and TRBJ2-7; TRBD2 aligns across 8 bases. The germline CDR1 and CDR2 sequences are GTSNPN and SVGIG (reference sequence). The CDR3 consists of 12 residues. The ends lost 5 bases at V and 2 bases at J; junction bases unmatched: 2. The CDR3: CAWRGRTYEQYF. CDR3 in DNA: TGTGCCTGGCGCGGGAGGACCTACGAGCAGTACTTC. Full variable domain (remainder filled in from reference TRBV30 and TRBJ2-7): SQTIHQWPATLVQPVGSPLSLECTVEGTSNPNLYWYRQAAGRGLQLLFYSVGIGQISSEVPQNLSASRPQDRQFILSSKKLLLSDSGFYLCAWRGRTYEQYFGPGTRLTVT.

The chain has TRBV6-1 and TRBJ1-5; D is uncertain. Germline V gene lookup returns CDR1 MNHNS and CDR2 SASEGT. Trimming cost V 0 bases and J 9 bases, with 9 bases left between them. This CDR3 has 13 amino acids. The CDR3 reads CASSEALAGPQHF. CDR3 nucleotide sequence: TGTGCCAGCAGTGAAGCGCTGGCAGGGCCCCAGCATTTT.

Written as DNA, the CDR3 is TGTGCCAGCAGCCCGGAACAGTCCTATGGCTACACCTTC. Protein sequence: CASSPEQSYGYTF. The chain employs TRBV14 and TRBJ1-2; no definite D call. The CDR3 totals 13 residues. V was cut by 4 bases and J by 4 bases, with 10 bases left in between. Germline V CDR1 and CDR2: SGHDN, FVKESK. The full variable domain, rest sourced from reference TRBV14 and TRBJ1-2, is EAGVTQFPSHSVIEKGQTVTLRCDPISGHDNLYWYRRVMGKEIKFLLHFVKESKQDESGMPNNRFLAERTGGTYSTLKVQPAELEDSGVYFCASSPEQSYGYTFGSGTRLTVV.

The J gene is TRBJ2-3, the V gene TRBV7-2, with D perhaps matching TRBD2 (6 bases). The V end was cut by 2 bases, the J end by 2 bases, with 17 bases between. The CDR3 is 17 residues long. Germline lookup yields CDR1 SGHTA and CDR2 FQGNSA. CDR3 bases: TGTGCCAGCAGCTTATCGAGGCGGGAATGGTTCACAGATACGCAGTATTTT. The encoded protein is CASSLSRREWFTDTQYF.

The rearrangement joins TRBV7-7 to TRBJ2-1; a weak D match, TRBD2 (6 bases). Trimming pared 4 bases from V and 5 bases from J, leaving 12 bases between. Looked up from germline, CDR1 is SSHAT and CDR2 is FNYEAQ (reference sequence). The CDR3 runs 14 residues. DNA of the CDR3: TGTGCCAGCAGCTCCGCGGGGATGGACAATGAGCAGTTCTTC. This codes for CASSSAGMDNEQFF.

The rearrangement links TRBV30 to TRBJ1-1, with D maybe TRBD1 (5 bases). Germline-derived CDR1 and CDR2 are GTSNPN and SVGIG (reference sequence). The CDR3 is 13 residues long. The V gene lost 0 bases and the J gene lost 4 bases, with 9 bases spanning the gap. The CDR3 region is CAWSVQEFTEAFF. DNA for the CDR3: TGTGCCTGGAGTGTACAGGAATTCACTGAAGCTTTCTTT.

In DNA form, the CDR3 reads TGTGCCAGCAGTCCCACGCCCCGGACAGGGGGGCCACCCCTCCACTTT. Its protein product is CASSPTPRTGGPPLHF. V usage is TRBV28 and J usage is TRBJ1-6; 10 nucleotides line up with TRBD1. There are 16 residues in the CDR3. V shed 5 bases, J shed 11 bases, and the junction held 12 bases outside the gene matches. Germline-derived CDR1 and CDR2 are MDHEN and SYDVKM.

The chain has TRBV7-2 and TRBJ1-2, with 8 positions matching TRBD1. CDR1 is SGHTA and CDR2 is FQGNSA in the germline V gene. V shed 2 bases and J 6 bases; nucleotides not matched to a gene: 8. The CDR3 sequence is 15 residues long. Here the CDR3 DNA reads TGTGCCAGCAGCTTAAAATACAGGGGGACCGATGGCTACACCTTC. Translated, it gives CASSLKYRGTDGYTF.

The chain joins TRBV7-2 to TRBJ2-1; D remains ambiguous. Germline lookup yields CDR1 SGHTA and CDR2 FQGNSA. With 4 bases removed from V and 4 bases from J, the gap between germline ends came to 14 bases. The CDR3 is 15 amino acids. The CDR3 region has the DNA TGTGCCAGCAGCTCCCATGGCGGCCTATACAATGAGCAGTTCTTC. It is translated as CASSSHGGLYNEQFF.

This clone has just one count. This sequence joins TRBV6-5 and TRBJ1-2, with 7 bases matching TRBD1. This CDR3 contains 12 residues. The V gene's germline CDR1 is MNHEY and CDR2 SVGAGI. Unmatched junction bases numbered 6, after V lost 7 bases and J lost 7 bases. The CDR3 sequence: CASTAGGLGYTF. The CDR3 nucleotides read TGTGCCAGCACAGCAGGGGGACTTGGCTACACCTTC.

In its sample, this clone is medium-sized. CDR3 protein: CASSYGTSPNQPQHF. The DNA for the CDR3 is TGTGCCAGCAGTTACGGGACCTCACCCAATCAGCCCCAGCATTTT. The rearrangement links TRBV6-6 to TRBJ1-5, with a tentative D call TRBD1 (5 bases). The germline V gene has CDR1 MNHNY and CDR2 SVGAGI (reference sequence). V was trimmed by 2 bases and J by 3 bases, leaving 11 bases between them. The CDR3 contains 15 residues.

This clone was detected only a few times. This chain joins TRBV30 and TRBJ2-1; TRBD1 is a possible D gene (5 bases). V lost 1 base, J lost 7 bases, and 11 bases lay in between. CDR1 GTSNPN and CDR2 SVGIG come from the germline V gene (reference sequence). The CDR3 covers 13 residues. The CDR3 spells CAWSGQFRNEQFF. The CDR3, as DNA: TGTGCCTGGAGTGGACAGTTCCGAAATGAGCAGTTCTTC.